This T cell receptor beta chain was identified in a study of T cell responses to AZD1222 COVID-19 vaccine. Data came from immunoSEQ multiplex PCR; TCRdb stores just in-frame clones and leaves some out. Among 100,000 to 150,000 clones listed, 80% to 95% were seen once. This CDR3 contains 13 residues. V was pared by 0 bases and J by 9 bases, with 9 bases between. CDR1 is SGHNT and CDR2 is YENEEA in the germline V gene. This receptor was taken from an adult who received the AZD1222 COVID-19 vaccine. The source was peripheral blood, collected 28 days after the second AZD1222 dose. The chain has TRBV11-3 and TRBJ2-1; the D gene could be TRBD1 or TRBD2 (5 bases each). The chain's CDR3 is CASSLDGAREQFF. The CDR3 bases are TGTGCCAGCAGCTTAGACGGGGCACGTGAGCAGTTCTTC.